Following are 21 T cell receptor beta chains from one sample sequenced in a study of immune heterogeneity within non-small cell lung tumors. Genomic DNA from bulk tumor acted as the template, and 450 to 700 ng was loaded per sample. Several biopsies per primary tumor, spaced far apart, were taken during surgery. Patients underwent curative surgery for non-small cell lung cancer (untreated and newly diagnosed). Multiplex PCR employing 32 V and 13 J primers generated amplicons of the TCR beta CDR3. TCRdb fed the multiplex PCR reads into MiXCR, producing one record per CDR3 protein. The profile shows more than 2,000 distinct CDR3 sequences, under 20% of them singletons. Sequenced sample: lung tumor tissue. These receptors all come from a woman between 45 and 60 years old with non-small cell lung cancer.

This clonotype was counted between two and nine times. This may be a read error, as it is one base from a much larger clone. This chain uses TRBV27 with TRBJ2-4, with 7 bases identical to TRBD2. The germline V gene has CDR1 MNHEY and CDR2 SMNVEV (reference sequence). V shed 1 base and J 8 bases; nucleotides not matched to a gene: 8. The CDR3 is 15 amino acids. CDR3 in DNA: TGTGCCAGCAGTTTATTCCCTAGCGGTCAGTACATTCAGTACTTC. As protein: CASSLFPSGQYIQYF.

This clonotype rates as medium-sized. The CDR3 loop is CSATETRWNADTQYF. In DNA, the CDR3 is TGCAGTGCCACTGAGACCCGGTGGAACGCAGATACGCAGTATTTT. V usage is TRBV20-1 and J usage is TRBJ2-3; D not certain. The V gene's germline CDR1 is DFQATT and CDR2 SNEGSKA (reference sequence). CDR3 size: 15 residues. Trimming removed 6 bases from V and 4 bases from J, with 20 bases in between.

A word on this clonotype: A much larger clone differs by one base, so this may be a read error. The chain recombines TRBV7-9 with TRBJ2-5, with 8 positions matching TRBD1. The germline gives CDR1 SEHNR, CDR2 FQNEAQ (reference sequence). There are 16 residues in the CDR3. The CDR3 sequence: CASSRDQGAQREAQYF. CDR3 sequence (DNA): TGTGCCAGCAGCCGCGATCAGGGGGCTCAGCGAGAGGCCCAGTACTTC.

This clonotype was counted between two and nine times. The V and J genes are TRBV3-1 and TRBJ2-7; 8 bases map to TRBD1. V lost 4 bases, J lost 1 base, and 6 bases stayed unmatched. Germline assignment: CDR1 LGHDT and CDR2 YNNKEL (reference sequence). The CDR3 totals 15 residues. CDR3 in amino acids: CASSRWTGPSYEQYF. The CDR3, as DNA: TGTGCCAGCAGCCGTTGGACAGGGCCGTCCTACGAGCAGTACTTC.

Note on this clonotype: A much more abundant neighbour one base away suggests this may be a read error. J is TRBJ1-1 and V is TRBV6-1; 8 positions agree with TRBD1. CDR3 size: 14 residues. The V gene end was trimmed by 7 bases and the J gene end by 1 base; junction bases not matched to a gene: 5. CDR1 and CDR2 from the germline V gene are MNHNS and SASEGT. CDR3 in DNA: TGTGCCAGCACTCAGGACAGGGCGAACACTGAAGCTTTCTTT. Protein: CASTQDRANTEAFF.

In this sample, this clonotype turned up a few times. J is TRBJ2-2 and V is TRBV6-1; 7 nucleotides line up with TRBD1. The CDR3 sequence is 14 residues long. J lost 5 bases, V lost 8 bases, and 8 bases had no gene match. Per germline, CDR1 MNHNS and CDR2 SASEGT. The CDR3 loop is CASRAGGWTGELFF. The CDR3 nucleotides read TGTGCCAGCCGGGCAGGGGGTTGGACCGGGGAGCTGTTTTTT.

This chain's CDR3 is CSARTSGNSGANVLTF. DNA for the CDR3: TGCAGTGCACGGACTAGCGGGAACTCTGGGGCCAACGTCCTGACTTTC. The rearrangement joins TRBV20-1 to TRBJ2-6; 12 bases line up with TRBD2. Germline V gene data show CDR1 as DFQATT and CDR2 as SNEGSKA (reference sequence). The V and J ends lost 6 bases and 0 bases, in that order; junction bases with no gene match: 3. The CDR3 consists of 16 residues.

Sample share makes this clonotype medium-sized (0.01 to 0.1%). CDR3 protein: CSAGGLADLGDTQYF. DNA for the CDR3: TGCAGTGCTGGGGGACTAGCGGACCTAGGAGATACGCAGTATTTT. The chain uses TRBV20-1 and TRBJ2-3; 11 bases are a match to TRBD2. Trimming cost V 5 bases and J 5 bases; bases outside gene matches: 9. Germline loops: CDR1 DFQATT, CDR2 SNEGSKA (reference sequence). CDR3 length: 15 residues.

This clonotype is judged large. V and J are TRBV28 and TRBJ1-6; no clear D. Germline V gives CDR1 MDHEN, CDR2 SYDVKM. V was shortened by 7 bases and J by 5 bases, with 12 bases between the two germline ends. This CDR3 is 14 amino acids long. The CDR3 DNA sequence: TGTGCCAGCACTAGGAGTTGGGATAATTCACCCCTCCACTTT. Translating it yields CASTRSWDNSPLHF. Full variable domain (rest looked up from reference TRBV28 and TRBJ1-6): DVKVTQSSRYLVKRTGEKVFLECVQDMDHENMFWYRQDPGLGLRLIYFSYDVKMKEKGDIPEGYSVSREKKERFSLILESASTNQTSMYLCASTRSWDNSPLHFGNGTRLTVT.

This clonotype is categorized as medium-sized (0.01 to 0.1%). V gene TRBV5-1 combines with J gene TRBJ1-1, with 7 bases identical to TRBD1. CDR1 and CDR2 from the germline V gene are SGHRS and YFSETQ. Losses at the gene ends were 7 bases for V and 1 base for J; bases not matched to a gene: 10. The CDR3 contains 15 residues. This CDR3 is CASGEQGGPNTEAFF. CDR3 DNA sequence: TGCGCCAGCGGGGAGCAGGGGGGTCCGAACACTGAAGCTTTCTTT.

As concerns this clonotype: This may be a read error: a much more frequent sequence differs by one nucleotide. The CDR3 DNA is TGTGCCAGCTCACGGTTCGACAATGGGCAGTTCTTC. Amino acids: CASSRFDNGQFF. The chain has TRBV18 and TRBJ2-1; the D is unclear. The CDR3 is 12 amino acids. Germline assignment: CDR1 KGHSH and CDR2 LQKENI. The variable domain in full, completed from reference TRBV18 and TRBJ2-1, reads NAGVMQNPRHLVRRRGQEARLRCSPMKGHSHVYWYRQLPEEGLKFMVYLQKENIIDESGMPKERFSAEFPKEGPSILRIQQVVRGDSAAYFCASSRFDNGQFFGPGTRLTVL.

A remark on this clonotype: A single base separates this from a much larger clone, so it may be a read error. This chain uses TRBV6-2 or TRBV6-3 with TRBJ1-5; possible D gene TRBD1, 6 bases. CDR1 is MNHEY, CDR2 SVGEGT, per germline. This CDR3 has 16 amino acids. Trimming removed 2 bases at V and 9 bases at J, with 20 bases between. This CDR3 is CASSYPTGGAIRPQHF. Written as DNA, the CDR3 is TGTGCCAGCAGTTACCCTACGGGGGGCGCGATTCGGCCCCAGCATTTT.

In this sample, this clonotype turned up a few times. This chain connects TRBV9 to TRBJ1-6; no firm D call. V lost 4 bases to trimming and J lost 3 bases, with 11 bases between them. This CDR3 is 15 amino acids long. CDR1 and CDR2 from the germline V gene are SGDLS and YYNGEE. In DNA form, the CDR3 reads TGTGCCAGCAGCCCTAGGACGGACTATAATTCACCCCTCCACTTT. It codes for CASSPRTDYNSPLHF.

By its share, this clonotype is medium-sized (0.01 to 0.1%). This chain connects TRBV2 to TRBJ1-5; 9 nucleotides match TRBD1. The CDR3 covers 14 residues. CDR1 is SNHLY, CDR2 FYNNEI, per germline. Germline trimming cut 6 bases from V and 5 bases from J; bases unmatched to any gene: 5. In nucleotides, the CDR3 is TGTGCCAGCAGCTCTGGACAGGGGTATCAGCCCCAGCATTTT. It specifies CASSSGQGYQPQHF.

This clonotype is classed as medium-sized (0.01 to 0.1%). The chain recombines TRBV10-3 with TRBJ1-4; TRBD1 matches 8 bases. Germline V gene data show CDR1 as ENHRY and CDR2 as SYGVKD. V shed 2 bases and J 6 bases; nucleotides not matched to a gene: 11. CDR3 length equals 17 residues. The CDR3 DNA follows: TGTGCCATCAGTGAGACACTGTGGACAGGGATTCATGAAAAACTGTTTTTT. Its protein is CAISETLWTGIHEKLFF.

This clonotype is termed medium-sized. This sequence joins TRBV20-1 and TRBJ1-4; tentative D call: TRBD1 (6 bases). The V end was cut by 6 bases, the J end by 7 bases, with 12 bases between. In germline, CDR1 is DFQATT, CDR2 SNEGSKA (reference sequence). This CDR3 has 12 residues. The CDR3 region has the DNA TGCAGTGCCGACCAGGGGATTGAAAAACTGTTTTTT. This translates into CSADQGIEKLFF.

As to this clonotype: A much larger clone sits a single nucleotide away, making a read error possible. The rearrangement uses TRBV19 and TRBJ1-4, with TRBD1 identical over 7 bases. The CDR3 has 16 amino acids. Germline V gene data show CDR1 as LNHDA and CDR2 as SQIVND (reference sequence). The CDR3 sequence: CATTPGQPATNEKLVF. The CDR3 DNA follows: TGTGCCACCACACCGGGACAGCCTGCAACTAATGAAAAACTGGTTTTT.

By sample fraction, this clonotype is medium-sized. This CDR3 reads CASSAPPGDSNQPQHF. The CDR3 nucleotides read TGTGCCAGCAGCGCCCCCCCGGGGGACAGCAATCAGCCCCAGCATTTT. V is TRBV5-5 and J is TRBJ1-5, with D possibly being TRBD1 (5 bases). The germline V and J ends were trimmed by 4 bases and 1 base, with 15 bases remaining between them. CDR3 length: 16 amino acids. Germline-derived CDR1 and CDR2 are SGHKS and YYEKEE (reference sequence).

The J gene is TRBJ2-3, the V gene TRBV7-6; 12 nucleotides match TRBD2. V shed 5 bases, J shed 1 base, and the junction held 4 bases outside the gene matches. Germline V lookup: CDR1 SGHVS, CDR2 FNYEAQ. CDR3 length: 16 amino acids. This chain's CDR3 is CASSARLAGGTDTQYF. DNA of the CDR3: TGTGCCAGCAGCGCTCGACTAGCGGGGGGCACAGATACGCAGTATTTT.

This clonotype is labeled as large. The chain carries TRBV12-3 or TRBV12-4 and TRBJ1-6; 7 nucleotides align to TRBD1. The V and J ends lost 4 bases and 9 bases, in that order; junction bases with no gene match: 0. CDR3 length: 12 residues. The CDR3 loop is CASSYRGSPLHF. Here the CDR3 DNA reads TGTGCCAGCAGTTACAGGGGTTCACCCCTCCACTTT.

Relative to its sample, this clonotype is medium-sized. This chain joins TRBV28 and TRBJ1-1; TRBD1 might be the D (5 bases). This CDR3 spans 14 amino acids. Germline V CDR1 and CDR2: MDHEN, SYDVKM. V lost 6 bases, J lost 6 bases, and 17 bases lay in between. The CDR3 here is CASSLISSRAEAFF. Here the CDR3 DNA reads TGTGCCAGCAGCCTGATTTCGTCCAGGGCTGAAGCTTTCTTT.